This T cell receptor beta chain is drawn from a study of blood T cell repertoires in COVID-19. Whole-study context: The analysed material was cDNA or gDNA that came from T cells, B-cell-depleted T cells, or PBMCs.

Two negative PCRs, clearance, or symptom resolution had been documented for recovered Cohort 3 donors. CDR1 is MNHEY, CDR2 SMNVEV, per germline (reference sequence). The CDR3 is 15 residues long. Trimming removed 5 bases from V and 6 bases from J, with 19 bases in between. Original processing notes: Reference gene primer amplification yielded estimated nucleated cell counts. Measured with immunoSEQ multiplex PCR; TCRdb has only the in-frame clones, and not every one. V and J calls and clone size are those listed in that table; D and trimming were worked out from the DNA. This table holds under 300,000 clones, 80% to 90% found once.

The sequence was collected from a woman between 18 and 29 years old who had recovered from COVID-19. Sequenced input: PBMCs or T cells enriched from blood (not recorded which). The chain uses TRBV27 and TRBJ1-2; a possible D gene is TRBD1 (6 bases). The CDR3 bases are TGTGCCAGCAGTCAAATGGCCGACAGGTCTGATGGCTACACCTTC. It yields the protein CASSQMADRSDGYTF.